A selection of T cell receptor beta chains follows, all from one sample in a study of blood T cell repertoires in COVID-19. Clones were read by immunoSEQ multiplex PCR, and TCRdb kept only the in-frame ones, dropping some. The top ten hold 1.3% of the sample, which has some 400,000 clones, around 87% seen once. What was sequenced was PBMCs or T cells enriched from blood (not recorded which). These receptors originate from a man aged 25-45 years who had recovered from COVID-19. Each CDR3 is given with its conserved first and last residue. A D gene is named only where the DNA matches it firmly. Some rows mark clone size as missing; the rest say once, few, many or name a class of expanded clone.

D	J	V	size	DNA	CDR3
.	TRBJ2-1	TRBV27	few	TGTGCCAGCAGCCCAGCGGGTCGGGGACCTAACAATGAGCAGTTCTTC	CASSPAGRGPNNEQFF
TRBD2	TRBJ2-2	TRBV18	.	TGTGCCAGCTCACGTCTAGCGGACGACAACACCGGGGAGCTGTTTTTT	CASSRLADDNTGELFF
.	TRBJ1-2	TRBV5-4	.	TGTGCCAGCAGCTTACAGGGCCAACAAGGAGGCTACACCTTC	CASSLQGQQGGYTF
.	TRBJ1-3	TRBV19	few	TGTGCCAGTAGTCCACAGGGTAGCTCTGGAAACACCATATATTTT	CASSPQGSSGNTIYF
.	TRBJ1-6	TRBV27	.	TGTGCCAGCAGGGGGCAGGGTCTAACACCCCTCCACTTT	CASRGQGLTPLHF
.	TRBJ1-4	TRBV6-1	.	TGTGCCAGCAGTGAAACCTCGGGGATAAAAGAAAAACTGTTTTTT	CASSETSGIKEKLFF
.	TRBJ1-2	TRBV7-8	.	TGTGCCAGCAGCGCACGGTCTGGGGCCGCTTATGGCTACACCTTC	CASSARSGAAYGYTF
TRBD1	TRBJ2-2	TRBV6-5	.	TGTGCCAGCAAGGCGGGGACAGGGACCGGGGAGCTGTTTTTT	CASKAGTGTGELFF
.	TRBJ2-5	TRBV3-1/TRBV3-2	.	TGTGCCAGCAGCCAGGGCCGGCGGGGAGAGACCCAGTACTTC	CASSQGRRGETQYF
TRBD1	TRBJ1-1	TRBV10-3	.	TGTGCCATCAAAGGGGGCGGAAGAGAAGCTTTCTTT	CAIKGGGREAFF
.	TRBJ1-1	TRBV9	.	TGTGCCAGCAGCGAACAGGGTAGGACTGAAGCTTTCTTT	CASSEQGRTEAFF
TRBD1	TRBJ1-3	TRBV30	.	TGTGCCTTCTCCCGTCACAGGGGATTTAGCGCTTTACGATCTGGAAACACCATATATTTT	CAFSRHRGFSALRSGNTIYF
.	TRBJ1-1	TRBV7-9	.	TGTGCCAGCAGCCTGGGGGCCACTGAAGCTTTCTTT	CASSLGATEAFF
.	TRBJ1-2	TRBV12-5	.	TGTGCTAGTGGTTTTACAGCTAACTATGGCTACACCTTC	CASGFTANYGYTF
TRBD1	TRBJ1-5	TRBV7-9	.	TGTGCCAGCAGCCGGGAGGGGGCGTCTCAGCCCCAGCATTTT	CASSREGASQPQHF
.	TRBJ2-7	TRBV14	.	TGTGCCAGCAGCCAAGATCAGGGGCCCTTCGAGCAGTACTTC	CASSQDQGPFEQYF
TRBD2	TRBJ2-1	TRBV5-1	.	TGCGCCAGCAGCTTTGCCCTAGCGGGGGGTCATGAGCAGTTCTTC	CASSFALAGGHEQFF